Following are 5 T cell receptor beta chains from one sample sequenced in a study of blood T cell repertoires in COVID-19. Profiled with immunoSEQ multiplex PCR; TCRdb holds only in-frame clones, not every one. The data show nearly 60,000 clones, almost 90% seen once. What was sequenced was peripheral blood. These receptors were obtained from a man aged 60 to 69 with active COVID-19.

CDR3 protein: CATSRQGDSPLHF. In DNA, the CDR3 is TGTGCCACCAGCAGGCAGGGGGATTCACCCCTCCACTTT. The chain combines TRBV15 with TRBJ1-6; 7 bases align to TRBD1. Germline V gene data show CDR1 as LNHNV and CDR2 as YYDKDF (reference sequence). V lost 3 bases, J lost 8 bases, and 1 base stayed unmatched. This CDR3 comprises 13 residues. Together with reference TRBV15 and TRBJ1-6, the CDR3 gives the full variable domain: DAMVIQNPRYQVTQFGKPVTLSCSQTLNHNVMYWYQQKSSQAPKLLFHYYDKDFNNEADTPDNFQSRRPNTSFCFLDIRSPGLGDTAMYLCATSRQGDSPLHFGNGTRLTVT.

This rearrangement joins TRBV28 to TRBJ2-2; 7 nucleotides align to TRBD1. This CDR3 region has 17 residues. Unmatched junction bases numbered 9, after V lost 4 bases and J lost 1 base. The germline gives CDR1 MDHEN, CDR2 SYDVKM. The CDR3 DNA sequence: TGTGCCAGCAGTTATACCACGAGGGGGCAGAACACCGGGGAGCTGTTTTTT. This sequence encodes CASSYTTRGQNTGELFF.

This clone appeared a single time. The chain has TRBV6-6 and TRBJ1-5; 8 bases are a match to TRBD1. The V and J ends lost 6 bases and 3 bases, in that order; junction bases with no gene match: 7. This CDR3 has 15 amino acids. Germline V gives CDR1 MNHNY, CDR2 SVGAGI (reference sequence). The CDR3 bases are TGTGCCAGCAGAAATGGACAGGGCTCCAATCAGCCCCAGCATTTT. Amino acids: CASRNGQGSNQPQHF.

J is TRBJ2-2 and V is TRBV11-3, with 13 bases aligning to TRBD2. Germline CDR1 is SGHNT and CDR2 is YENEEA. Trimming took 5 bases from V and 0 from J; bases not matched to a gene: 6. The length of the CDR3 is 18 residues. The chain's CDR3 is CASSGLAGDPANTGELFF. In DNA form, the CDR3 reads TGTGCCAGCAGCGGACTAGCGGGGGACCCAGCGAACACCGGGGAGCTGTTTTTT.

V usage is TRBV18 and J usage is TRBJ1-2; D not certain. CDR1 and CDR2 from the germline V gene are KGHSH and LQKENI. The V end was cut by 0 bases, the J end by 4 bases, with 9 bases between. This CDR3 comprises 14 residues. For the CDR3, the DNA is TGTGCCAGCTCACCACCTGGCGGAGGCTATGGCTACACCTTC. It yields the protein CASSPPGGGYGYTF.